The clone carrying this TCR beta chain was found many times. Researchers made TCR beta libraries by using iRepertoire HTBI primers and running Arm-PCR on CDR3 regions. TCRdb ran MiXCR on the multiplex PCR reads and lists one entry per CDR3 protein. The sample holds about 400,000 distinct CDR3 sequences, about 15% seen once. Time point here: newly diagnosed GD, antithyroid drugs for less than 3 months. PBMC-derived RNA was used for the TCR library. The data were taken from a study of regulatory T cells in long-lasting Graves disease. In germline, CDR1 is SGHNT, CDR2 YENEEA. CDR3 length equals 14 residues. The V end was cut by 5 bases, the J end by 1 base, with 11 bases between. These data are also associated with another study on T cells in Graves' hyperthyroidism and ophthalmopathy. That publication notes: Over 18 months, lack of ophthalmopathy progression marked Graves' hyperthyroidism as stable.

This clonotype was obtained from a woman in her thirties or forties with Graves disease. The chain has TRBV11-3 and TRBJ2-5; D is perhaps TRBD2 (5 bases). Sequenced here: peripheral blood mononuclear cells (PBMCs), sampled at new diagnosis, from a patient treated with antithyroid drugs. In DNA, the CDR3 is TGTGCCAGCAGCCCGCACCGGGGCCAAGAGACCCAGTACTTC. This sequence encodes CASSPHRGQETQYF.